This T cell receptor (beta chain) was recorded in a study of blood T cell repertoires in COVID-19. Turning to the study itself: Acute and convalescent COVID-19 samples came from the United States, Italy and Spain. Nucleic acid was either cDNA or gDNA, and it came from T cells, B-cell-depleted T cells, or PBMCs.

From germline, CDR1 is MNHEY and CDR2 SVGAGI. V was shortened by 6 bases and J by 9 bases, with 9 bases between the two germline ends. The CDR3 consists of 11 residues. Authors' data handling: Cell counts per sample came from amplifying reference gene primers. Sequencing used immunoSEQ multiplex PCR; TCRdb keeps in-frame clones, though not all of them. V, J and clone size reflect that table, while D and trimming were determined from the DNA. The sample consists of 110,000 or so clones, about 87% of them appearing once. V is TRBV6-5 and J is TRBJ1-3; no reliable D call. Material for sequencing was peripheral blood. The receptor was isolated from a woman aged 45-59 years with acute or convalescent COVID-19. In nucleotides, the CDR3 is TGTGCCAGCAGCCTTATGGCCACCATATATTTT. Its translation: CASSLMATIYF.